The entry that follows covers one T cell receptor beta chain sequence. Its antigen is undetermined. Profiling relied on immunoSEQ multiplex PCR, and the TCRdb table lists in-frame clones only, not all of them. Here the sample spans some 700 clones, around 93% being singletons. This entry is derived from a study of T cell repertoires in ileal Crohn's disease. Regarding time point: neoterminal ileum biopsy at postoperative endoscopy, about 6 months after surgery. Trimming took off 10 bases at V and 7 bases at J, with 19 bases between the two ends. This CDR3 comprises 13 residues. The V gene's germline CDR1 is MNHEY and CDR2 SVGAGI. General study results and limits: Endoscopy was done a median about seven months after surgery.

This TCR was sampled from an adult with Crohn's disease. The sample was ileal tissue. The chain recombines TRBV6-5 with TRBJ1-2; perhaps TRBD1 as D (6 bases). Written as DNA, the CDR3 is TGTGCCACCTCCAGGCAGGGGCAGGGTGGCTACACCTTC. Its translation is CATSRQGQGGYTF.